The 13 T cell receptor beta chains presented below share a single source sample, sequenced in a study of blood T cells in healthy people across ages. A sample-barcoded 5' primer and a J-beta primer mix were used in a second PCR of roughly 6 to 12 cycles. Via MiXCR, TCRdb re-called the 5' RACE reads, giving one row per CDR3 protein. The sample holds hundreds of thousands of distinct CDR3 sequences; 58% are singletons and the top ten take around 37%. The sequenced material came from blood. Receptors were obtained from a man aged 55 to 69 in good health.

V usage is TRBV5-1 and J usage is TRBJ2-2; TRBD2 aligns across 10 bases. Looked up from germline, CDR1 is SGHRS and CDR2 is YFSETQ. After removal of 2 bases from V and 5 bases from J, the junction contained 15 bases not matched to a gene. The CDR3 has 19 amino acids. The DNA of the CDR3 is TGCGCCAGCAGCTTCCCACATACTAGCGGGGACCCCCTAACCGGGGAGCTGTTTTTT. Translated, it gives CASSFPHTSGDPLTGELFF.

The CDR3 sequence is CASSSLDTNQETQYF. The DNA for the CDR3 is TGTGCCAGCAGCTCCCTCGACACGAACCAAGAGACCCAGTACTTC. V and J are TRBV5-6 and TRBJ2-5, with unresolved D. V was clipped by 3 bases and J by 0 bases, with 12 bases between them. The CDR3 has 15 amino acids. Per germline, CDR1 SGHDT and CDR2 YYEEEE.

This chain joins TRBV5-1 and TRBJ2-1; TRBD1 matches at 7 bases. The germline CDR1 and CDR2 sequences are SGHRS and YFSETQ. This CDR3 spans 15 amino acids. Trimming cost V 4 bases and J 3 bases; bases outside gene matches: 7. For the CDR3, the DNA is TGCGCCAGCAGCGACCGGACAGGCTTCTACAATGAGCAGTTCTTC. This sequence encodes CASSDRTGFYNEQFF.

This rearrangement joins TRBV7-9 to TRBJ2-1; no definite D call. This CDR3 spans 17 amino acids. Looked up from germline, CDR1 is SEHNR and CDR2 is FQNEAQ (reference sequence). The V end lost 1 base, the J end lost 6 bases, and 19 bases lay between the germline ends. CDR3 sequence reads: CASSLVEASSISNEQFF. The DNA for the CDR3 is TGTGCCAGCAGCTTAGTAGAGGCTAGTTCTATCTCCAATGAGCAGTTCTTC.

This sequence joins TRBV6-1 and TRBJ2-6, with D possibly TRBD1 on 6 matching bases. Germline V lookup: CDR1 MNHNS, CDR2 SASEGT. The CDR3 loop spans 17 amino acids. Deletions cut 2 bases from V and 0 bases from J, with 11 bases between. The chain's CDR3 is CASSEQGTGSGANVLTF. The CDR3 nucleotides read TGTGCCAGCAGTGAACAGGGGACCGGCTCTGGGGCCAACGTCCTGACTTTC.

The gene calls are TRBV20-1 and TRBJ2-1; D is ambiguous. Trimming stripped 6 bases from V and 4 bases from J, with 16 bases between. The CDR3 loop spans 14 amino acids. CDR1 is DFQATT and CDR2 is SNEGSKA in the germline V gene (reference sequence). The CDR3 nucleotides are TGCAGTGCCGGCCTGGAACGGCGTTACAATGAGCAGTTCTTC. Translation: CSAGLERRYNEQFF.

There are a few counts of this clonotype. The chain uses TRBV4-2 and TRBJ2-5; 7 bases match TRBD2. V lost 1 base, J lost 2 bases, and 7 bases stayed unmatched. This CDR3 comprises 16 residues. CDR1 is LGHNA, CDR2 YNFKEQ, per germline. DNA of the CDR3: TGTGCCAGCAGCCAAGTTAGCGCTAGCGGACAAGAGACCCAGTACTTC. It specifies CASSQVSASGQETQYF.

The CDR3 loop is CASSEKSEQYF. CDR3 bases: TGCGCCAGCAGCGAAAAAAGCGAGCAGTACTTC. The V call is TRBV5-1, the J call TRBJ2-7; unclear D gene. V dropped 4 bases and J dropped 6 bases, with 8 bases sitting between them. The CDR3 extends over 11 amino acids. Per germline, CDR1 SGHRS and CDR2 YFSETQ.

The chain employs TRBV7-2 and TRBJ1-1; 7 nucleotides line up with TRBD1. Germline V gives CDR1 SGHTA, CDR2 FQGNSA. This CDR3 has 14 amino acids. V trimming: 1 base; J trimming: 7 bases; junction bases outside the gene matches: 6. Written as DNA, the CDR3 is TGTGCCAGCAGCTTAGAGGGACAGTCGCTTGAAGCTTTCTTT. Encoded protein: CASSLEGQSLEAFF.

The chain employs TRBV7-8 and TRBJ1-2, with D possibly matching TRBD1 (6 bases). V lost 4 bases and J lost 5, with 14 bases in between. The CDR3 runs to 14 residues. The germline CDR1 and CDR2 sequences are SGHVS and FQNEAQ. The CDR3 reads CASSSVGGQYGYTF. DNA for the CDR3: TGTGCCAGCAGCTCGGTAGGGGGACAATATGGCTACACCTTC.

Points on this clonotype: Germline is not matched at one junction end, which may reflect a read error. The chain joins TRBV27 to TRBJ1-6; D remains unclear. CDR1 and CDR2 from the germline V gene are MNHEY and SMNVEV (reference sequence). The CDR3 loop spans 17 amino acids. The CDR3 DNA follows: TGTGCCTGCAGTTTAGGCCCTCCGAATATCTATAATTCACCCCTCCACTTT. This encodes CACSLGPPNIYNSPLHF.

V and J are TRBV20-1 and TRBJ2-5; 15 bases agree with TRBD2. The germline V gene encodes CDR1 DFQATT and CDR2 SNEGSKA (reference sequence). This CDR3 comprises 15 residues. V dropped 5 bases and J dropped 7; count of bases not matched to a gene: 8. The CDR3 spells CSAPGLAGGWGTQYF. CDR3 nucleotides: TGCAGTGCTCCGGGACTAGCGGGGGGTTGGGGGACCCAGTACTTC.

J is TRBJ2-3 and V is TRBV27; no clear D. CDR1 is MNHEY and CDR2 is SMNVEV in the germline V gene (reference sequence). The CDR3 extends over 15 amino acids. V gave up 4 bases and J gave up 0 bases, with 11 bases separating them. This CDR3 reads CASSSLGSSTDTQYF. Written as DNA, the CDR3 is TGTGCCAGCAGTTCCCTGGGGTCTAGCACAGATACGCAGTATTTT.